Below are 12 T cell receptor beta chains sequenced from a single sample in a study of blood T cell repertoires in COVID-19. Measured with immunoSEQ multiplex PCR; TCRdb has only the in-frame clones, and not every one. This repertoire shows over 200,000 clones, 84% found once; its top ten account for around 1.8%. Sequenced: PBMCs or T cells enriched from blood (not recorded which). These receptors all stem from a man between 60 and 75 years old who had recovered from COVID-19.

The gene calls are TRBV29-1 and TRBJ2-7, with D unresolved. V was cut by 4 bases and J by 7 bases, with 11 bases left in between. This CDR3 region has 11 residues. Germline CDR1 reads SQVTM; CDR2 reads ANQGSEA. As DNA, the CDR3 is TGCAGCGTTGGCAGTGGTGAAGAGCAGTACTTC. Amino acid sequence: CSVGSGEEQYF.

In nucleotides, the CDR3 is TGTGCCAGCAGGGGACAGGGGCGCACCGGGGAGCTGTTTTTT. This sequence encodes CASRGQGRTGELFF. This chain joins TRBV27 and TRBJ2-2; 10 positions match TRBD1. CDR3 length equals 14 residues. CDR1 and CDR2 from the germline V gene are MNHEY and SMNVEV (reference sequence). V shed 6 bases, J shed 4 bases, and the junction held 2 bases outside the gene matches.

DNA of the CDR3: TGTGCCAGAAGCTGGCGGACTAGCGGGCAAGAGACCCAGTACTTC. This gives the protein CARSWRTSGQETQYF. The chain carries TRBV5-3 and TRBJ2-5, with TRBD2 identical over 11 bases. TRBV5-3 is known as an ORF, though its function is uncertain. The CDR3 consists of 15 residues. Trimming removed 3 bases from V and 2 bases from J; junction bases left unmatched: 3.

This chain links TRBV2 with TRBJ1-1; a possible D gene is TRBD1 (5 bases). Germline lookup yields CDR1 SNHLY and CDR2 FYNNEI. Trimming left V 8 bases short and J 2 bases short, with 12 bases between. CDR3 size: 13 residues. CDR3 loop: CASCTGYNTEAFF. The CDR3 DNA reads TGTGCCAGCTGCACAGGATATAACACTGAAGCTTTCTTT.

This chain joins TRBV19 and TRBJ2-7, with 9 bases aligning to TRBD1. CDR1 is LNHDA and CDR2 is SQIVND in the germline V gene (reference sequence). This CDR3 region has 13 residues. V shed 4 bases, J shed 6 bases, and the junction held 4 bases outside the gene matches. CDR3 nucleotides: TGTGCCAGTAGTAAGGACAGGGGAGGCGAGCAGTACTTC. It codes for CASSKDRGGEQYF. Variable domain in full (rest from reference TRBV19 and TRBJ2-7): DGGITQSPKYLFRKEGQNVTLSCEQNLNHDAMYWYRQDPGQGLRLIYYSQIVNDFQKGDIAEGYSVSREKKESFPLTVTSAQKNPTAFYLCASSKDRGGEQYFGPGTRLTVT.

About this clone itself: Other DNA variants within this sample encode the same CDR3. V gene TRBV5-1 combines with J gene TRBJ1-2, with D possibly being TRBD1 (6 bases). Trimming removed 2 bases from V and 2 bases from J, with 7 bases in between. This CDR3 contains 13 residues. CDR1 is SGHRS, CDR2 YFSETQ, per germline. The CDR3 protein is CASSLQGNYGYTF. CDR3 coding DNA: TGCGCCAGCAGCTTACAGGGCAACTATGGCTACACCTTC.

A single count supports this clone. The V gene is TRBV5-3, the J gene TRBJ2-7; 11 bases agree with TRBD1. TRBV5-3 is reported as an ORF; its role is uncertain. Germline trimming cut 0 bases from V and 2 bases from J; bases unmatched to any gene: 1. The length of the CDR3 is 15 residues. CDR3 sequence (DNA): TGTGCCAGAAGCTTGGAGGGACAGGGGGCCTACGAGCAGTACTTC. Translation: CARSLEGQGAYEQYF.

This clone has a handful of counts. The chain is built from TRBV5-1 and TRBJ1-1; TRBD1 might be the D (6 bases). The CDR3 covers 15 residues. The V gene's germline CDR1 is SGHRS and CDR2 YFSETQ. Trimming took 0 bases from V and 1 from J, leaving 10 bases between them. The CDR3 is CASSLVGGANTEAFF. CDR3 DNA: TGCGCCAGCAGCTTGGTAGGGGGGGCGAACACTGAAGCTTTCTTT.

The J gene is TRBJ1-1, the V gene TRBV24-1, with D possibly TRBD1 on 5 matching bases. Looked up from germline, CDR1 is KGHDR and CDR2 is SFDVKD. The CDR3 is 13 residues long. The V end lost 7 bases, the J end lost 0 bases, and 8 bases lay between the germline ends. CDR3 region: CATRNRLNTEAFF. The CDR3 DNA reads as TGTGCCACCAGGAACAGGTTGAACACTGAAGCTTTCTTT.

The rearrangement joins TRBV6-1 to TRBJ2-7; 9 bases agree with TRBD1. The CDR3 loop spans 14 amino acids. Germline lookup yields CDR1 MNHNS and CDR2 SASEGT. V was pared by 6 bases and J by 4 bases, with 7 bases of the junction left unmatched. The CDR3 sequence: CASSPTGGGYEQYF. The CDR3, as DNA: TGTGCCAGCAGCCCCACAGGGGGCGGGTACGAGCAGTACTTC.

The J gene is TRBJ1-1, the V gene TRBV29-1, with TRBD1 matching over 7 bases. Trimming removed 4 bases from V and 3 bases from J; junction bases left unmatched: 20. The CDR3 loop spans 18 amino acids. Germline assignment: CDR1 SQVTM and CDR2 ANQGSEA. The CDR3 is CSVVHRQGIGPRDTEAFF. CDR3 DNA sequence: TGCAGCGTTGTCCACCGACAGGGCATCGGGCCCCGGGACACTGAAGCTTTCTTT.

The DNA of the CDR3 is TGTGCCAGCTCACCAGGACAAGACAATGAGCAGTTCTTC. The encoded protein is CASSPGQDNEQFF. The gene calls are TRBV18 and TRBJ2-1; D may be TRBD1 (5 bases). Per the germline V gene, CDR1 is KGHSH and CDR2 is LQKENI. CDR3 length: 13 amino acids. With 2 bases removed from V and 5 bases from J, the gap between germline ends came to 7 bases.